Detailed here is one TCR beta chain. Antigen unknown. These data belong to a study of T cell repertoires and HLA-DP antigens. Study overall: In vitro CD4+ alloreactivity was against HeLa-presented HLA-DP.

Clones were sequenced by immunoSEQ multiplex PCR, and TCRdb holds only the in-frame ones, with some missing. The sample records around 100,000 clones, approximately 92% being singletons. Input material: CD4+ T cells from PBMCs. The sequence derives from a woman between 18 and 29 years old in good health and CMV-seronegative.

The CDR3 reads CASSYGAQNTEAFF. The CDR3 DNA sequence: TGTGCCAGCAGTTACGGGGCTCAGAACACTGAAGCTTTCTTT. The rearrangement links TRBV6-5 to TRBJ1-1; perhaps TRBD1 as D (5 bases). From germline, CDR1 is MNHEY and CDR2 SVGAGI. Trimming took 2 bases from V and 1 from J, leaving 8 bases between them. CDR3 length equals 14 residues.